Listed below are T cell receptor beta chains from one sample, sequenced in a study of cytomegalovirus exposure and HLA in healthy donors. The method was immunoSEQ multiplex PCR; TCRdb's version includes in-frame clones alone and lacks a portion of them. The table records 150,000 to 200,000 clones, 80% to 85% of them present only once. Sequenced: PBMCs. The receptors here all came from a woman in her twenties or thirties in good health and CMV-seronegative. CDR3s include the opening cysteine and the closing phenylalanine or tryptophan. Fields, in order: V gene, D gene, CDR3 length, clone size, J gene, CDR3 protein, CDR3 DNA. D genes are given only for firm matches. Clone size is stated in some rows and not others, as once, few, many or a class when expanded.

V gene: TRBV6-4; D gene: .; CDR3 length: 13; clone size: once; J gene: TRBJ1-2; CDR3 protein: CASSDRGTHGYTF; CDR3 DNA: TGTGCCAGCAGTGACAGGGGTACCCATGGCTACACCTTC
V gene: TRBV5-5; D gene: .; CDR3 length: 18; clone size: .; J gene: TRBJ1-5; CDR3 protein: CASNPDRRCYLSNQPQHF; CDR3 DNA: TGTGCCAGCAATCCCGACAGGCGATGCTACCTTAGCAATCAGCCCCAGCATTTT
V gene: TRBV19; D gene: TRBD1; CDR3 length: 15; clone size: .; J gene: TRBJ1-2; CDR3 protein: CASSTTTGANYGYTF; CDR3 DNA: TGTGCCAGTAGTACCACGACAGGGGCGAACTATGGCTACACCTTC
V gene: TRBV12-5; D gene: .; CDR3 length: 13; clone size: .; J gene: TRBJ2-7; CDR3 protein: CASGLAPLSEQYF; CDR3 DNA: TGTGCTAGTGGTTTGGCGCCTCTATCCGAGCAGTACTTC
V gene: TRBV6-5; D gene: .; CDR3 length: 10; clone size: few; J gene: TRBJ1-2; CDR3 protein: CASTQGLDTF; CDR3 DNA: TGTGCCAGCACCCAGGGTTTGGACACCTTC
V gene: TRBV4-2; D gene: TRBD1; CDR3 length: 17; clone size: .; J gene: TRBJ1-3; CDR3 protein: CASSQESGQGVGNTIYF; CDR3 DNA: TGTGCCAGCAGCCAAGAGTCGGGACAGGGGGTAGGAAACACCATATATTTT
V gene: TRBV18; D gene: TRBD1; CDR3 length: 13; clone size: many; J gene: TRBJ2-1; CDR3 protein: CASSDRRNNEQFF; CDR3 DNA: TGTGCCAGCTCGGACAGGAGAAACAATGAGCAGTTCTTC
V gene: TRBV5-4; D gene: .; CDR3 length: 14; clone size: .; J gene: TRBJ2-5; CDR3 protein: CASSLELARETQYF; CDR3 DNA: TGTGCCAGCAGCTTGGAACTAGCTCGCGAGACCCAGTACTTC
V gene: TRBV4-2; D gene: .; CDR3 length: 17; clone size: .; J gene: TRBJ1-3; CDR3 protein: CASSQEEAGNFGNTIYF; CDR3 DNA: TGTGCCAGCAGCCAAGAGGAAGCGGGGAACTTTGGAAACACCATATATTTT
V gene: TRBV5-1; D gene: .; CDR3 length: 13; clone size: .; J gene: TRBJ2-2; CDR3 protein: CASSLQTTGELFF; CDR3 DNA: TGCGCCAGCAGCTTGCAGACTACCGGGGAGCTGTTTTTT
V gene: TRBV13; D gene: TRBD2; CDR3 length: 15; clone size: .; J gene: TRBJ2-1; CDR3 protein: CASSGGLGSYNEQFF; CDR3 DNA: TGTGCCAGCAGCGGCGGACTAGGTTCCTACAATGAGCAGTTCTTC
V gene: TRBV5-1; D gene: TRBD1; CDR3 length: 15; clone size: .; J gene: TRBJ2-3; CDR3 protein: CASSTGQVSTDTQYF; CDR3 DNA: TGCGCCAGCAGCACCGGACAGGTCAGCACAGATACGCAGTATTTT
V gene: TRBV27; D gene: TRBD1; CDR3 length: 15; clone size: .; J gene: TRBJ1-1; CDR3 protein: CASSLQGVGSFEAFF; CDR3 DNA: TGTGCCAGCAGTTTACAGGGGGTCGGGTCCTTTGAAGCTTTCTTT
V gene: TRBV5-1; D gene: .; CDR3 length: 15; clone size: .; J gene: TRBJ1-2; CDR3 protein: CASSFSRQANYGYTF; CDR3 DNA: TGCGCCAGCAGCTTCTCTCGGCAGGCCAACTATGGCTACACCTTC
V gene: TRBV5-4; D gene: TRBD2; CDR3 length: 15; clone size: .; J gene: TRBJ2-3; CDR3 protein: CASSFGGGGRDTQYF; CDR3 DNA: TGTGCCAGCAGCTTTGGGGGCGGGGGGAGAGATACGCAGTATTTT
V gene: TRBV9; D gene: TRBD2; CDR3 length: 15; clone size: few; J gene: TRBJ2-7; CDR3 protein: CASSSSGLDSEEQYF; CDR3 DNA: TGTGCCAGCAGCTCCTCGGGACTAGATTCCGAGGAGCAGTACTTC
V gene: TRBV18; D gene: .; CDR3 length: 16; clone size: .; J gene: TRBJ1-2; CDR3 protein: CASSPRFGGDGYGYTF; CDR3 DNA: TGTGCCAGCTCACCACGTTTTGGGGGCGATGGCTATGGCTACACCTTC
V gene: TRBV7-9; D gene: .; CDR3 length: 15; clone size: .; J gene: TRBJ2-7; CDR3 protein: CASSLLTGTDYEQYF; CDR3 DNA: TGTGCCAGCAGCTTATTAACAGGGACCGATTACGAGCAGTACTTC
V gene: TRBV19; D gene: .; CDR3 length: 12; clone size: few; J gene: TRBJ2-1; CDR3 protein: CASSIYNNEQFF; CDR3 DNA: TGTGCCAGTAGCATATACAACAATGAGCAGTTCTTC
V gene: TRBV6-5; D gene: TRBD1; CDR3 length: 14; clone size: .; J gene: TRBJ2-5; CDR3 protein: CASSYDRVQETQYF; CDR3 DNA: TGTGCCAGCAGTTACGACAGGGTCCAAGAGACCCAGTACTTC
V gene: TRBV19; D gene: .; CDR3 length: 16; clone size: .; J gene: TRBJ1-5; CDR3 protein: CASSIRTGISNQPQHF; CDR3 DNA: TGTGCCAGTAGTATCCGTACAGGGATTAGCAATCAGCCCCAGCATTTT
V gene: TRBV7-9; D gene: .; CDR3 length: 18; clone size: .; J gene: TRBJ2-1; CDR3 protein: CASSLQKGLLSSYNEQFF; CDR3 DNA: TGTGCCAGCAGCTTGCAGAAGGGGCTCTTAAGCTCCTACAATGAGCAGTTCTTC
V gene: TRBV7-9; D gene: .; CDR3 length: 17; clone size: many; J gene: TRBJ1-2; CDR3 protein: CASSSNRDKLANYGYTF; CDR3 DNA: TGTGCCAGCAGCTCGAACAGGGACAAATTAGCTAACTATGGCTACACCTTC
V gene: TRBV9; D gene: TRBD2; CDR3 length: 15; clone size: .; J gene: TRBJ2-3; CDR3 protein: CASSVAWTSPDTQYF; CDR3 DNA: TGTGCCAGCAGCGTAGCTTGGACTAGCCCCGATACGCAGTATTTT
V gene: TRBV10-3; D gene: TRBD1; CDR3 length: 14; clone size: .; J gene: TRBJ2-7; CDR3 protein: CAISDRGRGNEQYF; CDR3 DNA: TGTGCCATCAGCGACAGGGGGCGCGGAAACGAGCAGTACTTC
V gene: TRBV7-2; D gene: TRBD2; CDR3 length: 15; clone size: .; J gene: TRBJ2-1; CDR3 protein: CASSLAAASYNEQFF; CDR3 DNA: TGTGCCAGCAGCCTAGCGGCGGCCTCCTACAATGAGCAGTTCTTC
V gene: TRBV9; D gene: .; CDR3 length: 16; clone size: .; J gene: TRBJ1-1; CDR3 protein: CASSASRVRASTEAFF; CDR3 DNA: TGTGCCAGCTCGGCCTCCAGGGTTAGGGCCAGCACTGAAGCTTTCTTT
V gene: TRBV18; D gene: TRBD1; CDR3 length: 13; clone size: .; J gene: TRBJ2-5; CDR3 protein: CASSPTGGETQYF; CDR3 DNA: TGTGCCAGCTCACCAACAGGGGGGGAGACCCAGTACTTC
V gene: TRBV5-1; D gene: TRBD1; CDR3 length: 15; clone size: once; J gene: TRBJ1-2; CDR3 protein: CASSLSVTGNYGYTF; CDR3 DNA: TGCGCCAGCAGCTTGTCTGTGACAGGGAACTATGGCTACACCTTC
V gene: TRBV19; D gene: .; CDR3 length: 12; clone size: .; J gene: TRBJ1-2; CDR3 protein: CASSQLSRGYTF; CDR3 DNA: TGTGCCAGTAGTCAATTAAGCCGGGGCTACACCTTC
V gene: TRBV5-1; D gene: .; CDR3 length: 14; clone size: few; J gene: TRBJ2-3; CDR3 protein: CASSLEQKTDTQYF; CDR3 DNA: TGCGCCAGCAGCTTGGAACAGAAAACAGATACGCAGTATTTT
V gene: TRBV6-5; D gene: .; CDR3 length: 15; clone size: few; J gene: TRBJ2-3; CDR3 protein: CASRQTGMASDTQYF; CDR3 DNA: TGTGCCAGCAGACAAACAGGGATGGCGTCAGATACGCAGTATTTT
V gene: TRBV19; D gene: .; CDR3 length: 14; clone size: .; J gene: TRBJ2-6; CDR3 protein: CASSPRARANVLTF; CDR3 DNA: TGTGCCAGTAGTCCCAGGGCCCGGGCCAACGTCCTGACTTTC
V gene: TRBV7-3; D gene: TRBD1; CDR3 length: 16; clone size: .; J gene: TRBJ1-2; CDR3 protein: CASSLRANRGPEGYTF; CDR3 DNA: TGTGCCAGCAGCTTAAGGGCCAACAGGGGCCCAGAAGGCTACACCTTC
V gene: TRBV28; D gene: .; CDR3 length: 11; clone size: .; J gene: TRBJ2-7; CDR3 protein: CASSRSYEQYF; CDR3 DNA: TGTGCCAGCAGCCGTTCCTACGAGCAGTACTTC
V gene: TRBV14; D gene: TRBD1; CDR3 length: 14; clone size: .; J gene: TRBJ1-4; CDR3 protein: CASSPGQIGEKLFF; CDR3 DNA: TGTGCCAGCAGCCCGGGACAGATTGGTGAAAAACTGTTTTTT
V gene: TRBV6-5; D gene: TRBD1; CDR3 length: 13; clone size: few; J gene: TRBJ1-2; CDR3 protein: CASSAGQGGGYTF; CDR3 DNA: TGTGCCAGCAGTGCGGGACAGGGGGGCGGCTACACCTTC
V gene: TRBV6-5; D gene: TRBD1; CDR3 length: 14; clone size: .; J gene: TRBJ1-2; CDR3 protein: CASRRPGQGTGYTF; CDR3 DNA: TGTGCCAGCAGACGGCCGGGACAGGGGACTGGCTACACCTTC
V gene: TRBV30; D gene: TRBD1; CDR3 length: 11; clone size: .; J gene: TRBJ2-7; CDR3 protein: CAWEGQGLQYF; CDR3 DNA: TGTGCCTGGGAAGGACAGGGCCTGCAGTACTTC
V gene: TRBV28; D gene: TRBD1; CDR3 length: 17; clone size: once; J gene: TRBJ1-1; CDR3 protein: CASRSHGTGILNTEAFF; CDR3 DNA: TGTGCCAGCAGATCGCACGGGACAGGGATTTTGAACACTGAAGCTTTCTTT
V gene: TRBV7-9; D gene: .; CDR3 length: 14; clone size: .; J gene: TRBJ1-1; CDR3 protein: CASTDSRGYIEAFF; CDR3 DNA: TGTGCCAGCACCGACTCCCGAGGCTACATTGAAGCTTTCTTT
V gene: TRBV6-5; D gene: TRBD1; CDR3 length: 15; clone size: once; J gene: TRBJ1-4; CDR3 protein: CASSTGGAGNEKLFF; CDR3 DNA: TGTGCCAGCAGTACAGGGGGCGCGGGTAATGAAAAACTGTTTTTT
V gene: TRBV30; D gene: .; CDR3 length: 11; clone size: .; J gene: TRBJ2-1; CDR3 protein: CAWSVRGEQFF; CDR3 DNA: TGTGCCTGGAGTGTACGGGGTGAGCAGTTCTTC
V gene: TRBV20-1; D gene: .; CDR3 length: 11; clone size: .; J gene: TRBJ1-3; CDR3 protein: CSAQQGNTIYF; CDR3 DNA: TGCAGTGCCCAACAAGGAAACACCATATATTTT
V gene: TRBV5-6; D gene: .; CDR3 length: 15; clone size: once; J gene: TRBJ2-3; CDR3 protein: CASSLDRVGTDTQYF; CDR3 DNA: TGTGCCAGCAGCTTGGACAGGGTTGGCACAGATACGCAGTATTTT
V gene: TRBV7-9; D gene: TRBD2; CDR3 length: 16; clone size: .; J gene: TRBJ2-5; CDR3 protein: CASSSTSGGYQETQYF; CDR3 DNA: TGTGCCAGCAGCTCCACTAGCGGGGGGTACCAAGAGACCCAGTACTTC
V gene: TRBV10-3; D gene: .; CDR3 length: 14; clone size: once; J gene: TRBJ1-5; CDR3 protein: CAIATAGSNQPQHF; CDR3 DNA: TGTGCCATCGCTACGGCGGGAAGCAATCAGCCCCAGCATTTT
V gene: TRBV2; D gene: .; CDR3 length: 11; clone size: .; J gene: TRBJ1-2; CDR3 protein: CASSESSGYTF; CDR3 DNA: TGTGCCAGCAGTGAATCTAGTGGCTACACCTTC
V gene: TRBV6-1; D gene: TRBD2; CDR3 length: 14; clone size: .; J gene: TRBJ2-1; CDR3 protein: CASRVAGDHNEQFF; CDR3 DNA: TGTGCCAGCAGAGTAGCGGGGGACCACAATGAGCAGTTCTTC
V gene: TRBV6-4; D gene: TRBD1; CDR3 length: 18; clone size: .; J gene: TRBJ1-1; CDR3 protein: CATAAADRGLYVNTEAFF; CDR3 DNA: TGTGCCACCGCAGCAGCGGACAGGGGCCTCTACGTGAACACTGAAGCTTTCTTT
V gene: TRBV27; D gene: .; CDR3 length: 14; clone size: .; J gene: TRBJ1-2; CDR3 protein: CASSPRQSYYGYTF; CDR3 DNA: TGTGCCAGCAGTCCGCGACAGTCCTATTATGGCTACACCTTC
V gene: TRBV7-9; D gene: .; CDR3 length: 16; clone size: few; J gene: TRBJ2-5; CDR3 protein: CASSFLLQGPEETQYF; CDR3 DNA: TGTGCCAGCAGCTTTCTATTGCAGGGGCCTGAAGAGACCCAGTACTTC
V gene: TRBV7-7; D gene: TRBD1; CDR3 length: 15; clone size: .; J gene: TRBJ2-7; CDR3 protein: CASSLGGQGPYEQYF; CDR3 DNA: TGTGCCAGCAGCTTAGGGGGACAGGGACCCTACGAGCAGTACTTC
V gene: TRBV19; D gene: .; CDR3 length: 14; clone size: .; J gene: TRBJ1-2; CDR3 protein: CATSSGEPLYGYTF; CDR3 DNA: TGTGCCACCTCGTCGGGGGAACCCCTCTATGGCTACACCTTC
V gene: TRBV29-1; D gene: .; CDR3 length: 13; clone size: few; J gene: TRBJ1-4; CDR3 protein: CSVETGSNEKLFF; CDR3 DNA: TGCAGCGTTGAAACAGGCTCAAATGAAAAACTGTTTTTT
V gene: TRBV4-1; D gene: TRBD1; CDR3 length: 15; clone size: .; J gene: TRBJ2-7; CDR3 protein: CASSHPGQGSYEQYF; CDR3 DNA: TGCGCCAGCAGCCACCCGGGACAGGGTTCCTACGAGCAGTACTTC
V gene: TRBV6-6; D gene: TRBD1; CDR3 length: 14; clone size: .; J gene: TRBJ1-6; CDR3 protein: CASSRTGNNSPLHF; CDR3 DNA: TGTGCCAGCAGTCGGACAGGGAATAATTCACCCCTCCACTTT
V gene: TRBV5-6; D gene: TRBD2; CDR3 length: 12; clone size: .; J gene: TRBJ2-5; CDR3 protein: CASSWRGIAQYF; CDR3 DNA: TGTGCCAGCAGCTGGCGGGGGATCGCCCAGTACTTC
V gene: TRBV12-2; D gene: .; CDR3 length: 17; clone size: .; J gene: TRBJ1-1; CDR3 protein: CASRLVTGSPLNTEAFF; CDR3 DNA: TGTGCAAGTCGCTTAGTAACCGGGAGCCCCCTGAACACTGAAGCTTTCTTT
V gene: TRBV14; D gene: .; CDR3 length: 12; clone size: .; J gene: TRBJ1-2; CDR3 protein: CASSDSQYGYTF; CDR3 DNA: TGTGCCAGCAGCGATTCACAGTATGGCTACACCTTC